This T cell receptor beta chain appears in the sequencing data of a study of blood T cell repertoires in COVID-19. As for the study in general: Nucleic acid was either cDNA or gDNA, and it came from T cells, B-cell-depleted T cells, or PBMCs.

In the original workflow: Cell counts per sample came from amplifying reference gene primers. Produced via immunoSEQ multiplex PCR; TCRdb's table is partial and in-frame only. Clone size and V and J calls were adopted from that table, with D and trimming inferred from the DNA. Among approximately 150,000 clones, around 83% were seen once, and the ten largest hold approximately 1%. The CDR3 has 16 amino acids. The V end lost 2 bases, the J end lost 0 bases, and 13 bases lay between the germline ends. Per the germline V gene, CDR1 is LNHDA and CDR2 is SQIVND (reference sequence). The sample consisted of peripheral blood. The V gene is TRBV19, the J gene TRBJ1-2; D gene uncertain. This receptor was taken from a man aged 40-49 years with acute or convalescent COVID-19. The DNA of the CDR3 is TGTGCCAGTAGTATACGCTCTGAGGGTGCTAACTATGGCTACACCTTC. This encodes CASSIRSEGANYGYTF. Based on the CDR3 plus reference TRBV19 and TRBJ1-2, the full variable domain is DGGITQSPKYLFRKEGQNVTLSCEQNLNHDAMYWYRQDPGQGLRLIYYSQIVNDFQKGDIAEGYSVSREKKESFPLTVTSAQKNPTAFYLCASSIRSEGANYGYTFGSGTRLTVV.